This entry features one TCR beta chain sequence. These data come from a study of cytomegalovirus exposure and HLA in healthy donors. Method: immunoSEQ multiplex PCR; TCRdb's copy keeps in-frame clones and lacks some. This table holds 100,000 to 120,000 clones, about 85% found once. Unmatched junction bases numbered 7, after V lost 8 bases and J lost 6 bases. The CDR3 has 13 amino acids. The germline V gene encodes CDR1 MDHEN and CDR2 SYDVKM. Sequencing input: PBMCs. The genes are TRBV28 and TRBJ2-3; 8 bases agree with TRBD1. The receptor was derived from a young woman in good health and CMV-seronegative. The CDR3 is CASCRGQRDTQYF. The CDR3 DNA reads TGTGCCAGCTGCAGGGGGCAACGTGATACGCAGTATTTT.